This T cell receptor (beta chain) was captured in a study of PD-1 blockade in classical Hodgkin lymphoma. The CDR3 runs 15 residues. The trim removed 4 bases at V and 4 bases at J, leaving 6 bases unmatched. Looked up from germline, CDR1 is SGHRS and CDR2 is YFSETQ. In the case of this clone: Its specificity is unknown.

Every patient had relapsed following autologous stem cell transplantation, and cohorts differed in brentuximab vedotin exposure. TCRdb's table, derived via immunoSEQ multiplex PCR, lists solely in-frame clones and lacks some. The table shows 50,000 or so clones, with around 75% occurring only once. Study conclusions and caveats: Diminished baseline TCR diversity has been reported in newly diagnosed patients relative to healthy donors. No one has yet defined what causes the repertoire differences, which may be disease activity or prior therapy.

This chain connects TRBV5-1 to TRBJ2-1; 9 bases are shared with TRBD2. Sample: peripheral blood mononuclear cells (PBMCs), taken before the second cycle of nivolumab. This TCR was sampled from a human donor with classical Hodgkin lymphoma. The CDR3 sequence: CASSPRTSDYNEQFF. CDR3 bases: TGCGCCAGCAGCCCCCGGACTAGCGATTACAATGAGCAGTTCTTC. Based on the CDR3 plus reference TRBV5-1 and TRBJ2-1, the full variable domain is KAGVTQTPRYLIKTRGQQVTLSCSPISGHRSVSWYQQTPGQGLQFLFEYFSETQRNKGNFPGRFSGRQFSNSRSEMNVSTLELGDSALYLCASSPRTSDYNEQFFGPGTRLTVL.